This T cell receptor (beta chain) appears in the sequencing data of a study of T-cell memory formation after mild COVID-19. Trimming removed 5 bases at V and 8 bases at J, with 13 bases between. There are 13 residues in the CDR3. In TCRdb, the 5' RACE reads were re-called with MiXCR into one record per CDR3 protein. This sample carries approximately 200,000 distinct CDR3 sequences, 15% to 20% of them seen once, and the ten largest clones take around 1.9%. This clonotype has a handful of counts. Material: PBMCs or a T cell subset sorted from them (not recorded which). The TCR comes from an adult woman who had mild COVID-19 (a few samples of this study predate the infection). Cell type and time point are not known. This rearrangement joins TRBV12-3 or TRBV12-4 to TRBJ2-1; D perhaps matches TRBD2 (6 bases). DNA of the CDR3: TGTGCCAGCAGTCCCGGGACTTACTATGAGCAGTTCTTC. Translation: CASSPGTYYEQFF.